This T cell receptor delta chain was identified in a study of Vδ1+ human thymocytes. Study-level points and caveats: Unlike peripheral blood Vdelta1+ controls, thymic delta-chain sequences included 15% to 25% Vdelta2 and few Vdelta3. Thymic TRG and TRD repertoires appeared highly polyclonal. TRG sequences recurred across donors, whereas TRD sequences stayed essentially private.

The germline V gene has CDR1 TSWWSYY and CDR2 QGS. V was clipped by 3 bases and J by 1 base; unmatched bases: 28. The CDR3 runs to 24 residues. Extracted RNA was reverse transcribed into cDNA. Multiplex PCR used pooled V-gene forward primers and a constant-region reverse primer to amplify CDR3s. TCRdb applied CATT to the multiplex PCR reads for clone calling. The table includes 20,000 to 25,000 delta-chain clones, approximately 8.8% detected once. The sorted cells were CD3+ Vdelta1+ Vdelta2- thymocytes from alphabeta-depleted thymus. Between roughly 98% and 99.6% of sorted thymocytes were Vdelta1+. Concerning this clone: The antigen is not known.

The J gene is TRDJ1, the V gene TRDV1; 11 bases agree with TRDD3. The source of this sequence is a child less than two years old who had congenital heart surgery. The source material was Vdelta1+ gamma-delta thymocytes from the thymus. Regarding subset: FACS-sorted CD3+ TCRalphabeta- TCRVdelta1+ TCRVdelta2- thymocytes. The CDR3 nucleotides are TGTGCTCTTGGGGACCCCCTTTTCCTAAGGAGGAGAATGGGGGATACGCAAGGCACCGATAAACTCATCTTT. It codes for CALGDPLFLRRRMGDTQGTDKLIF.